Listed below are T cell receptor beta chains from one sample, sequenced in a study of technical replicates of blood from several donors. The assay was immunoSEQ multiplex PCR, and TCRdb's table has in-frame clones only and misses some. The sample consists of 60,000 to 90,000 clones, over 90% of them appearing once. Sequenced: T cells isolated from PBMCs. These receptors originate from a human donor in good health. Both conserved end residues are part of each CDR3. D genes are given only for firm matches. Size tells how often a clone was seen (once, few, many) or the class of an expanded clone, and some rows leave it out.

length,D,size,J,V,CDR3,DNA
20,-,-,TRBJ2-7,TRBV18,CASSTGGTGNGLGTSYEQYF,TGTGCCAGCTCGACGGGAGGGACAGGGAATGGGTTGGGGACCTCCTACGAGCAGTACTTC
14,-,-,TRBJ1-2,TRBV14,CASSQVSRGYGYTF,TGTGCCAGCAGCCAAGTCAGTCGAGGCTATGGCTACACCTTC
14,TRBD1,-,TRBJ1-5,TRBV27,CASDTGDSNQPQHF,TGTGCCAGCGATACAGGGGATAGCAATCAGCCCCAGCATTTT
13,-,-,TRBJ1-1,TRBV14,CASSYSRETEAFF,TGTGCCAGCTCTTACTCCAGGGAAACTGAAGCTTTCTTT
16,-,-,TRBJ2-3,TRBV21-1,CASRGRERESTDTQYF,TGTGCCAGCAGAGGGAGGGAGCGGGAGAGCACAGATACGCAGTATTTT
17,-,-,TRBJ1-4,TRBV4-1,CASSHSRTAYPYEKLFF,TGCGCCAGCAGCCACAGCCGGACAGCGTACCCTTATGAAAAACTGTTTTTT
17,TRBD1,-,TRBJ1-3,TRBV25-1,CASSTPPGRGNGNTIYF,TGTGCCAGCAGTACACCCCCGGGCAGGGGGAATGGAAACACCATATATTTT
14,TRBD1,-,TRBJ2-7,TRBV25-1,CASSIRTGPYEQYF,TGTGCCAGCAGTATACGGACAGGGCCCTACGAGCAGTACTTC
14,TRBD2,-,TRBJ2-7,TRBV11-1,CASSPQTSGYEQYF,TGTGCCAGCAGCCCCCAGACTAGCGGGTACGAGCAGTACTTC
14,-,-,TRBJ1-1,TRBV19,CASSTRQGPTEAFF,TGTGCCAGTAGTACTAGGCAAGGCCCCACTGAAGCTTTCTTT
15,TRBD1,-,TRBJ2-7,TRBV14,CASSQVGQASYEQYF,TGTGCCAGCAGCCAAGTCGGACAGGCCTCCTACGAGCAGTACTTC
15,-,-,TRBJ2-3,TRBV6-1,CASGEGDISTDTQYF,TGTGCCAGCGGAGAAGGGGACATTAGCACAGATACGCAGTATTTT
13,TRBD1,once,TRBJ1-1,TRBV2,CARKDRLNTEAFF,TGTGCCAGAAAGGACAGGTTGAACACTGAAGCTTTCTTT
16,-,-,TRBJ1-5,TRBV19,CASSIKSRQVGQPQHF,TGTGCCAGTAGTATAAAGTCTCGACAGGTCGGTCAGCCCCAGCATTTT
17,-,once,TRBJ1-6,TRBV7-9,CASSPWGEPSYNSPLHF,TGTGCCAGCAGCCCGTGGGGCGAACCCTCCTATAATTCACCCCTCCACTTT
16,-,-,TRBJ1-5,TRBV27,CASSFVWGGSVQPQHF,TGTGCCAGCAGTTTTGTATGGGGGGGCTCGGTCCAGCCCCAGCATTTT
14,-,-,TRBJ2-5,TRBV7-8,CASGVRSRAETQYF,TGTGCCAGCGGCGTACGTAGCAGGGCAGAGACCCAGTACTTC
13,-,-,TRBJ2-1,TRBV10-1,CASSESIGGEQFF,TGCGCCAGCAGTGAGTCGATAGGGGGTGAGCAGTTCTTC
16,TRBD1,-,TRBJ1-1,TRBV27,CASTFSRTGGRTEAFF,TGTGCCAGCACCTTCAGTCGGACAGGGGGCCGGACTGAAGCTTTCTTT
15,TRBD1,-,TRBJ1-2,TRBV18,CASSHPSTGSRGYTF,TGTGCCAGCTCCCATCCTTCGACAGGGAGCCGTGGCTACACCTTC
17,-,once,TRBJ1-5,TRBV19,CASRIGGGQDGNQPQHF,TGTGCCAGTAGGATCGGCGGGGGGCAAGATGGCAATCAGCCCCAGCATTTT
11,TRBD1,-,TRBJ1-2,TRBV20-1,CSARGQGGYTF,TGCAGTGCTAGAGGACAGGGAGGCTACACCTTC
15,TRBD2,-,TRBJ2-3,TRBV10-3,CAISSAGTITDTQYF,TGTGCCATCAGTTCCGCCGGGACTATCACAGATACGCAGTATTTT
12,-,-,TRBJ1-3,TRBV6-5,CASRGAGNTIYF,TGTGCCAGCAGGGGAGCTGGAAACACCATATATTTT
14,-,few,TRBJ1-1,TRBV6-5,CASSSPPLNTEAFF,TGTGCCAGCAGTTCACCCCCTCTAAACACTGAAGCTTTCTTT
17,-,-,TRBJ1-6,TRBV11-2,CASSSPRGKTYNSPLHF,TGTGCCAGCAGCTCCCCCAGAGGGAAAACCTATAATTCACCCCTCCACTTT
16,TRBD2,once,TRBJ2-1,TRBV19,CASSRTSGVRHNEQFF,TGTGCCAGTAGTCGGACTAGCGGGGTCCGTCACAATGAGCAGTTCTTC
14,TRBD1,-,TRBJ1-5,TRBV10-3,CAISLDRDNQPQHF,TGTGCCATCAGTCTCGACAGGGACAATCAGCCCCAGCATTTT
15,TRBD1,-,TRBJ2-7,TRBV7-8,CASSLGQGVAYEQYF,TGTGCCAGCAGCTTAGGACAGGGGGTAGCCTACGAGCAGTACTTC
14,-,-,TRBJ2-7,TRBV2,CASQLQEGPSEQYF,TGTGCCAGCCAATTACAGGAGGGACCCTCAGAGCAGTACTTC
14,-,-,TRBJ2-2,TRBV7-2,CASSLATRAGELFF,TGTGCCAGCAGCTTAGCGACTAGGGCCGGGGAGCTGTTTTTT
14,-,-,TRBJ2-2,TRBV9,CASSPGLDTGELFF,TGTGCCAGCAGTCCCGGGTTAGACACCGGGGAGCTGTTTTTT
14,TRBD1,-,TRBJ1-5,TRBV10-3,CAISVTGVGQPQHF,TGTGCCATCAGTGTCACAGGGGTCGGTCAGCCCCAGCATTTT
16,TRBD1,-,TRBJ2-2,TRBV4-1,CASSQGGTGITGELFF,TGCGCCAGCAGCCAAGGGGGGACAGGAATCACCGGGGAGCTGTTTTTT
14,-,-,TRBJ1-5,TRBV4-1,CASRKAGSNQPQHF,TGCGCCAGCAGAAAGGCGGGTAGCAATCAGCCCCAGCATTTT
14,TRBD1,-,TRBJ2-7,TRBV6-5,CASSRTGQAYEQYF,TGTGCCAGCAGCCGAACAGGACAGGCTTACGAGCAGTACTTC
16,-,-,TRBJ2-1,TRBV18,CASSSGETSSYNEQFF,TGTGCCAGCTCCTCCGGGGAGACTAGCTCCTACAATGAGCAGTTCTTC
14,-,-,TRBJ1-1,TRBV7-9,CASSFRRGNTEAFF,TGTGCCAGCAGCTTCCGGAGGGGGAACACTGAAGCTTTCTTT
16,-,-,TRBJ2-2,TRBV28,CASSPSPWQGTGELFF,TGTGCCAGCAGTCCCAGCCCTTGGCAGGGCACGGGGGAGCTGTTTTTT
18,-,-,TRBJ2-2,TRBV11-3,CASSLPTWERGFTGELFF,TGTGCCAGCAGCTTACCCACTTGGGAGAGAGGGTTCACCGGGGAGCTGTTTTTT
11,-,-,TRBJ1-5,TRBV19,CARATGQPQHF,TGTGCCAGGGCGACAGGCCAGCCCCAGCATTTT
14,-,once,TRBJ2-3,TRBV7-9,CASSLDRTTDTQYF,TGTGCCAGCAGCTTAGACAGGACCACAGATACGCAGTATTTT
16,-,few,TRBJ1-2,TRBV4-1,CASSQDVGGSPYGYTF,TGCGCCAGCAGCCAAGATGTCGGGGGATCTCCCTATGGCTACACCTTC
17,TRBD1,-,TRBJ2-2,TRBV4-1,CASSQAGTGGLSGELFF,TGCGCCAGCAGCCAAGCCGGGACAGGGGGCTTGAGCGGGGAGCTGTTTTTT
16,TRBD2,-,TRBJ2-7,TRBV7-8,CASSSSLLAGGFEQYF,TGTGCCAGCAGCAGTAGTTTACTAGCGGGGGGTTTTGAGCAGTACTTC
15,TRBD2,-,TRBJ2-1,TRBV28,CASSLERGGIYEQFF,TGTGCCAGCAGTTTGGAACGGGGGGGAATTTATGAGCAGTTCTTC
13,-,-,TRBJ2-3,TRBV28,CASSLRGTDTQYF,TGTGCCAGCAGCCTCCGGGGCACAGATACGCAGTATTTT
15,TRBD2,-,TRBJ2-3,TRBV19,CASSMEAGAWDAQYF,TGTGCCAGTAGTATGGAAGCGGGAGCCTGGGATGCGCAGTATTTT
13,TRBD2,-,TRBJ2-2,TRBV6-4,CASSGSNAGELFF,TGTGCCAGTAGCGGGAGTAACGCCGGGGAGCTGTTTTTT
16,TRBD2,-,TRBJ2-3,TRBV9,CASSVVPGGALDTQYF,TGTGCCAGCAGCGTAGTCCCCGGGGGGGCTCTAGATACGCAGTATTTT
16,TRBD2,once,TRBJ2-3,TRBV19,CASSRMAGALSDTQYF,TGTGCCAGTAGTAGGATGGCGGGAGCACTATCAGATACGCAGTATTTT
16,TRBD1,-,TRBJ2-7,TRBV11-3,CASSSDRGESSYEQYF,TGTGCCAGCAGCTCCGACAGGGGGGAGAGCTCCTACGAGCAGTACTTC
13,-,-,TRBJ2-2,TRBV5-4,CASGWGDTGELFF,TGTGCCAGCGGCTGGGGGGACACCGGGGAGCTGTTTTTT
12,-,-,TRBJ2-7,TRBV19,CASSINPGEQYF,TGTGCCAGTAGTATAAACCCGGGGGAGCAGTACTTC
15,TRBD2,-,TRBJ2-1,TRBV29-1,CSVELTSGPGNEQFF,TGCAGCGTTGAACTAACTAGCGGACCCGGGAATGAGCAGTTCTTC
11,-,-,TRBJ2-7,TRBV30,CAIDRYYEQYF,TGTGCCATCGACAGGTACTACGAGCAGTACTTC
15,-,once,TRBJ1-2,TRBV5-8,CASSPRPIPNYGYTF,TGTGCCAGCAGCCCTAGGCCCATTCCAAACTATGGCTACACCTTC
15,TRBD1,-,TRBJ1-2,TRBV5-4,CASSPPPDRGRGYTF,TGTGCCAGCAGCCCCCCCCCGGACAGGGGTCGCGGCTACACCTTC
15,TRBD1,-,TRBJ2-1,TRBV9,CASSGRDRNYNEQFF,TGTGCCAGCAGCGGCCGGGACAGGAACTACAATGAGCAGTTCTTC